A selection of T cell receptor beta chains follows, all from one sample in a study of T cells in Graves' hyperthyroidism and ophthalmopathy. MiXCR was run by TCRdb on the multiplex PCR reads, yielding one entry per CDR3 protein. The sample shows a few hundred thousand distinct CDR3 sequences, roughly 15% of them seen only once. The source material was blood. The origin of the receptors is a woman younger than 35 with Graves' ophthalmopathy. CDR3s include the opening cysteine and the closing phenylalanine or tryptophan. Fields, in order: clone size, D gene, V gene, J gene, CDR3 DNA, CDR3 protein. D genes are given only for firm matches. Not every row has a clone size; where given, it reads once, few, many or a size class.

abundance: many; d_gene: TRBD1; v_gene: TRBV12-3/TRBV12-4; j_gene: TRBJ2-7; CDR3nt: TGTGCCAGCAGTTTGTTGCAGGGGGCCTACGAGCAGTACTTC; CDR3aa: CASSLLQGAYEQYF
abundance: few; d_gene: .; v_gene: TRBV7-8; j_gene: TRBJ2-7; CDR3nt: TGTGCCAGCAGCAAGACGGAGTTTTTTTACGAGCAGTACTTC; CDR3aa: CASSKTEFFYEQYF
abundance: many; d_gene: .; v_gene: TRBV28; j_gene: TRBJ2-3; CDR3nt: TGTGCCAGCAACGAAAGAGGGGCAGGGAGCACAGATACGCAGTATTTT; CDR3aa: CASNERGAGSTDTQYF
abundance: .; d_gene: .; v_gene: TRBV5-1; j_gene: TRBJ2-1; CDR3nt: TGCGCCAGCAGCTTGAGGCCCGGACATACTTCAGTAGATGAGCAGTTCTTC; CDR3aa: CASSLRPGHTSVDEQFF
abundance: few; d_gene: .; v_gene: TRBV7-2; j_gene: TRBJ2-1; CDR3nt: TGTGCCAGCAGCCTCCCGGACGTGGATGAGCAGTTCTTC; CDR3aa: CASSLPDVDEQFF
abundance: many; d_gene: .; v_gene: TRBV10-3; j_gene: TRBJ1-2; CDR3nt: TGTGCCATCAGGATGGACGGGGGCTATGGCTACACCTTC; CDR3aa: CAIRMDGGYGYTF
abundance: .; d_gene: .; v_gene: TRBV14; j_gene: TRBJ1-6; CDR3nt: TGTGCCAGCAGCCTCGCCTATAATTCACCCCTCCACTTT; CDR3aa: CASSLAYNSPLHF
abundance: many; d_gene: TRBD2; v_gene: TRBV28; j_gene: TRBJ2-1; CDR3nt: TGTGCCAGCAGTTTAGCAACTAGCGGGAGGGATGAGCAGTTCTTC; CDR3aa: CASSLATSGRDEQFF
abundance: many; d_gene: .; v_gene: TRBV5-1; j_gene: TRBJ1-1; CDR3nt: TGCGCCAGCAGCTTGGAGCTTATGAACACTGAAGCTTTCTTT; CDR3aa: CASSLELMNTEAFF
abundance: many; d_gene: .; v_gene: TRBV9; j_gene: TRBJ1-1; CDR3nt: TGTGCCAGCAGCGTAGAGGGGGGCGTAAGCACTGAAGCTTTCTTT; CDR3aa: CASSVEGGVSTEAFF
abundance: many; d_gene: .; v_gene: TRBV6-1; j_gene: TRBJ2-1; CDR3nt: TGTGCCACCTGGGACTGGTCCTACAATGAGCAGTTCTTC; CDR3aa: CATWDWSYNEQFF
abundance: .; d_gene: .; v_gene: TRBV3-1; j_gene: TRBJ2-5; CDR3nt: TGTGCCAGCAGCCAAAGGGAAGGACTCGGAGGACAGACCCAGTACTTC; CDR3aa: CASSQREGLGGQTQYF
abundance: few; d_gene: TRBD1; v_gene: TRBV27; j_gene: TRBJ2-2; CDR3nt: TGTGCCAGCAGCCCAGGCCGGGACAGGGAAAACACCGGGGAGCTGTTTTTT; CDR3aa: CASSPGRDRENTGELFF
abundance: .; d_gene: .; v_gene: TRBV6-1; j_gene: TRBJ2-3; CDR3nt: TGTGCCAGCAGTGAATCGGTGAATACGCAGTATTTT; CDR3aa: CASSESVNTQYF
abundance: many; d_gene: .; v_gene: TRBV28; j_gene: TRBJ2-1; CDR3nt: TGTGCCAGCGGGTTGGTCGGAACCTCCTACAATGAGCAGTTCTTC; CDR3aa: CASGLVGTSYNEQFF
abundance: .; d_gene: TRBD2; v_gene: TRBV20-1; j_gene: TRBJ2-2; CDR3nt: TGCAGTGCTAGGGTCACGACTAGCGACACCGGGGAGCTGTTTTTT; CDR3aa: CSARVTTSDTGELFF
abundance: few; d_gene: TRBD1; v_gene: TRBV10-3; j_gene: TRBJ2-7; CDR3nt: TGTGCCATCAGTGAGTCGACAGGGATGTACGAGCAGTACTTC; CDR3aa: CAISESTGMYEQYF
abundance: few; d_gene: .; v_gene: TRBV7-3; j_gene: TRBJ2-7; CDR3nt: TGTGCCAGCAGCTTCCGGGCAGGGGACATCTCCTACGAGCAGTACTTC; CDR3aa: CASSFRAGDISYEQYF